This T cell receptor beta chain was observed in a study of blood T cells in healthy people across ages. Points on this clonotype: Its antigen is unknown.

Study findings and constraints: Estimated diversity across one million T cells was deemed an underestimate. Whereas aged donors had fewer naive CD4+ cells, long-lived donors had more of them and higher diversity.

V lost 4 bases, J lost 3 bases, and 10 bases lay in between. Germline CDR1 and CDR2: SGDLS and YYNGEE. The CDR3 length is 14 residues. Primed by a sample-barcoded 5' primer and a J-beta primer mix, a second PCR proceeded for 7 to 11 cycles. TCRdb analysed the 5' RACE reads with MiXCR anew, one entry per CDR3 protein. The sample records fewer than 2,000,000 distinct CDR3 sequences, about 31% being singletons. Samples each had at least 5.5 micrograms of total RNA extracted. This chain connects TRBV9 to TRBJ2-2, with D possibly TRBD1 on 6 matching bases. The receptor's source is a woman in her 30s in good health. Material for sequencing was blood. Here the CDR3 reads CASSPRQDTGELFF. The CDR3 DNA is TGTGCCAGCAGCCCCCGACAGGACACCGGGGAGCTGTTTTTT. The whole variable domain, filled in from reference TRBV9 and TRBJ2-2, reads DSGVTQTPKHLITATGQRVTLRCSPRSGDLSVYWYQQSLDQGLQFLIQYYNGEERAKGNILERFSAQQFPDLHSELNLSSLELGDSALYFCASSPRQDTGELFFGEGSRLTVL.